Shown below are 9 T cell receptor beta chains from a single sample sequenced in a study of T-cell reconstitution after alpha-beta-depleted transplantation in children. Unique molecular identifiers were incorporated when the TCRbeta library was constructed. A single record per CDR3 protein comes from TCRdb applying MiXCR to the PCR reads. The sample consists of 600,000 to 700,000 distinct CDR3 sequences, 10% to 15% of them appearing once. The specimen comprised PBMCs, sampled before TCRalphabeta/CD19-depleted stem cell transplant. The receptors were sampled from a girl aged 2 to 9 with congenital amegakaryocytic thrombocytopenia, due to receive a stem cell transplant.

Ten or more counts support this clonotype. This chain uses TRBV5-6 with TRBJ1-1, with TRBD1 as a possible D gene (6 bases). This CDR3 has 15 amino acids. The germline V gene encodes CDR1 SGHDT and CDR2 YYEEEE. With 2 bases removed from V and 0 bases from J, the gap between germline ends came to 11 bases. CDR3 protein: CASSLNYRVNTEAFF. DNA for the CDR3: TGTGCCAGCAGCTTAAACTACAGGGTGAACACTGAAGCTTTCTTT.

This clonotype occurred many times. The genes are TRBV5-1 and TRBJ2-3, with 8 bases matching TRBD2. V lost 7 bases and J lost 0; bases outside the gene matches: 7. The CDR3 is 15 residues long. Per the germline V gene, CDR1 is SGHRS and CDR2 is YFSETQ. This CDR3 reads CASATSGSSTDTQYF. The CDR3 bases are TGCGCCAGCGCCACTAGCGGTTCTAGCACAGATACGCAGTATTTT.

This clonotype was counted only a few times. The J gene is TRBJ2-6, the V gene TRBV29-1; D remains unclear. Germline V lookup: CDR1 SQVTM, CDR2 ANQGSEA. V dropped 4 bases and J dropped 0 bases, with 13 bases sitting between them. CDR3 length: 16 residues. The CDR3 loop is CSVAGATLSGANVLTF. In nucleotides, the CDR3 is TGCAGCGTTGCTGGTGCGACCCTCTCTGGGGCCAACGTCCTGACTTTC.

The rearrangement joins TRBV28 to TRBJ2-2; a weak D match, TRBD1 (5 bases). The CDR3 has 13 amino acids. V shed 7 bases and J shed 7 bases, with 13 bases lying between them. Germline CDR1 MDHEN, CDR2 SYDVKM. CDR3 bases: TGTGCCAGCATGATGGGGCGTGACGGGGAGCTGTTTTTT. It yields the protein CASMMGRDGELFF.

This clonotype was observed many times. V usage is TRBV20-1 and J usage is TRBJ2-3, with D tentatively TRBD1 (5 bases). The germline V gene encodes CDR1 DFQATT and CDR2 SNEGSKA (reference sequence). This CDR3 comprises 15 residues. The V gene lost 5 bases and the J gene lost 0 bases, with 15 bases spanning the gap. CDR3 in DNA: TGCAGTGCTCCCTCTGGGGCTAGTAGCACAGATACGCAGTATTTT. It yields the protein CSAPSGASSTDTQYF.

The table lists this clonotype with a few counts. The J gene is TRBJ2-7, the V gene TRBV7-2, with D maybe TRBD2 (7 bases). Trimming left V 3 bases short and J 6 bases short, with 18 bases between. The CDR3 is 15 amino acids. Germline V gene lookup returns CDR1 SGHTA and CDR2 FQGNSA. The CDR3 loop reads CASSFLSAGAGEQYF. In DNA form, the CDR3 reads TGTGCCAGCAGCTTTCTATCCGCGGGGGCGGGCGAGCAGTACTTC.

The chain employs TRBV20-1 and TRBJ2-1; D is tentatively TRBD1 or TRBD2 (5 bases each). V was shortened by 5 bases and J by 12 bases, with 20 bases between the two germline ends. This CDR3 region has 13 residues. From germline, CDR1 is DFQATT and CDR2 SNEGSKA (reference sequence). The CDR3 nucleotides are TGCAGTGCTTTCCGGGACGCTGCTTTTGTGCAGTTCTTC. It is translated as CSAFRDAAFVQFF.

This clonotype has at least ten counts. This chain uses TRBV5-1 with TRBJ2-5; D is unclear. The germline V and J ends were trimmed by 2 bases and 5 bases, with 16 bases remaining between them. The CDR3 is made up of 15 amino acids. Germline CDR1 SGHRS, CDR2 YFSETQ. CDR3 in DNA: TGCGCCAGCAGCTTTGGACCGCGAACCGGCGAGACCCAGTACTTC. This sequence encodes CASSFGPRTGETQYF.

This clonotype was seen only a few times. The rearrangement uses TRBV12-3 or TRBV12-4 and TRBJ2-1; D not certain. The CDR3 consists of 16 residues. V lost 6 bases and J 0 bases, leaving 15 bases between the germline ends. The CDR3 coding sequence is TGTGCCAGCAGCCCAGGACGCATCCTCTCCTACAATGAGCAGTTCTTC. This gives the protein CASSPGRILSYNEQFF.